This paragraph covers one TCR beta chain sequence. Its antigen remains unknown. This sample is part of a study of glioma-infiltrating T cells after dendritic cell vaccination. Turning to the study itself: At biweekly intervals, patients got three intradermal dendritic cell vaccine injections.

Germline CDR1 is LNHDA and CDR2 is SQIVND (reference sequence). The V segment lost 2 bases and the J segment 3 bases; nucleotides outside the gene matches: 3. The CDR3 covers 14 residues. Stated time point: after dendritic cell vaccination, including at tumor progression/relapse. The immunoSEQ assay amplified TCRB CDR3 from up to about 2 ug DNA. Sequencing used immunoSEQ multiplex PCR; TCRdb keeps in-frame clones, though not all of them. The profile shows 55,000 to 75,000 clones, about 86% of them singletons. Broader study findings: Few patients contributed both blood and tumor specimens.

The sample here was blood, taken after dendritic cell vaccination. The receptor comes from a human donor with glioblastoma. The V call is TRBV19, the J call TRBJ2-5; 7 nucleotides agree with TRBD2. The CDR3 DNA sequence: TGTGCCAGTAGTATAAGGGACTACGAAGAGACCCAGTACTTC. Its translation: CASSIRDYEETQYF. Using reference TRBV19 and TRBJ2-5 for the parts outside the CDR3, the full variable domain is DGGITQSPKYLFRKEGQNVTLSCEQNLNHDAMYWYRQDPGQGLRLIYYSQIVNDFQKGDIAEGYSVSREKKESFPLTVTSAQKNPTAFYLCASSIRDYEETQYFGPGTRLLVL.